This TCR beta chain was retrieved from a study of molecular identifiers for immune sequencing clone quantification. This CDR3 has 13 residues. The V end lost 4 bases, the J end lost 4 bases, and 10 bases lay between the germline ends. The V gene's germline CDR1 is GTSNPN and CDR2 SVGIG (reference sequence). Notes on this clonotype: The target antigen is unknown.

Naive CD8 T cells were FACS-sorted by CD8+CD4-CCR7+CD45RA+ markers. MiXCR, applied by TCRdb to the PCR reads, yields one record per CDR3 protein. The sample lists hundreds of thousands of distinct CDR3 sequences, 25% occurring once. Points from the study as a whole: Over 99% of effector molecules, yet under 1% of naive-cell molecules, were held by clones above 20 RNA copies.

Sequencing input: naive CD8+ T cells from blood, with Jurkat cell RNA spiked in. The subset denotes: FACS-sorted CD8+CD4-CCR7+CD45RA+ naive T cells. The chain links TRBV30 to TRBJ2-2; no firm D call. This sequence was found in a human donor in good health. Some libraries in this study had Jurkat cell RNA spiked in. CDR3 sequence reads: CAWMPPSTGELFF. The CDR3 region has the DNA TGTGCCTGGATGCCTCCCAGCACCGGGGAGCTGTTTTTT. The full variable domain, in which reference TRBV30 and TRBJ2-2 provide the parts outside the CDR3, is SQTIHQWPATLVQPVGSPLSLECTVEGTSNPNLYWYRQAAGRGLQLLFYSVGIGQISSEVPQNLSASRPQDRQFILSSKKLLLSDSGFYLCAWMPPSTGELFFGEGSRLTVL.